At least ten counts were recorded for the clone carrying this T cell receptor (beta chain). The data are from a study of Graves' ophthalmopathy and Graves' hyperthyroidism. Overall study context: No ophthalmopathy within 18 months of follow-up signified stable hyperthyroidism.

The authors enrolled newly diagnosed hyperthyroidism patients aged 18 to 65 with under 2 months' duration. Diagnostic conclusions were grounded in clinical symptoms, serum thyroxine, TRAb, thyroid ultrasound and orbital computed tomography. Beta-chain TCR CDR3 regions were amplified from RNA transcripts. In the first round, RT-PCR was carried out with HTBI primers, and a multiplex PCR formed the second round. TCRdb re-analysed the multiplex PCR reads in MiXCR, keeping a single row per CDR3 protein. This table holds over a million distinct CDR3 sequences, approximately 35% found once. The CDR3 covers 13 residues. Looked up from germline, CDR1 is LNHDA and CDR2 is SQIVND (reference sequence). Trimming cost V 7 bases and J 2 bases, with 11 bases left between them.

This clonotype was obtained from an adult man with Graves' hyperthyroidism. Sequenced sample: peripheral blood or thyroid tissue (not recorded which). The rearrangement joins TRBV19 to TRBJ1-1; D uncertain. This chain's CDR3 is CASTPTRNTEAFF. The CDR3 DNA follows: TGTGCCAGTACCCCAACACGAAACACTGAAGCTTTCTTT.